A selection of T cell receptor beta chains follows, all from one sample in a study of regulatory T cells in long-lasting Graves disease. TCRdb independently ran MiXCR on the multiplex PCR reads; one entry per CDR3 protein. The repertoire holds hundreds of thousands of distinct CDR3 sequences, with 16% as singletons. These data are also associated with another study on T cells in Graves' hyperthyroidism and ophthalmopathy.

This specimen consisted of peripheral blood mononuclear cells (PBMCs), obtained at new diagnosis, from a patient treated with antithyroid drugs. The receptors were sampled from a man between 35 and 55 years old with Graves disease. The CDR3 runs from the conserved cysteine through the conserved F or W. A D gene is named only where the DNA matches it firmly. The size field is filled for only some rows; it gives once, few, many or a size class.

v_gene,abundance,d_gene,j_gene,CDR3nt,CDR3aa
TRBV30,NA,TRBD1,TRBJ2-7,TGTGCCTGGAATTTCGGGGACAGGGGTCGCGAGCAGTACTTC,CAWNFGDRGREQYF
TRBV5-1,many,TRBD2,TRBJ2-1,TGCGCCAGCAGTCCCACTAGCGGGGGGTACTCCTACAATGAGCAGTTCTTC,CASSPTSGGYSYNEQFF
TRBV5-6,few,TRBD1,TRBJ1-3,TGTGCCAGCAGCTACGGGACAGTCGAAGACACCATATATTTT,CASSYGTVEDTIYF
TRBV7-9,NA,NA,TRBJ2-5,TGTGCCAGCAGCTTATATGGGGGACTCCAAGAGACCCAGTACTTC,CASSLYGGLQETQYF
TRBV6-9,many,NA,TRBJ1-1,TGTGCCAGCAGTTACTCTTCAGACATCCCGACTGAAGCTTTCTTT,CASSYSSDIPTEAFF
TRBV18,many,NA,TRBJ1-2,TGTGCCAGCTCACCATCGCGGCAGTTTTATGGCTACACCTTC,CASSPSRQFYGYTF
TRBV18,NA,NA,TRBJ1-1,TGTGCCAGCTCACCGCCTCCCAAATCAGGGCACACTGAAGCTTTCTTT,CASSPPPKSGHTEAFF
TRBV28,NA,TRBD1,TRBJ1-2,TGTGCCGTCCAAGGGGGCATCCCCTATGGCTACACCTTC,CAVQGGIPYGYTF
TRBV5-1,NA,TRBD1,TRBJ1-2,TGCGCCAGCAGACGACAGGGGATCGGCTACACCTTC,CASRRQGIGYTF
TRBV19,many,NA,TRBJ2-7,TGTGCCAGTAGTATGCCTCAGGGTTCCTACTCCTACGAGCAGTACTTC,CASSMPQGSYSYEQYF
TRBV20-1,many,TRBD1,TRBJ2-2,TGCAGTGCTAGAGAAAACAGGGGTAACACCGGGGAGCTGTTTTTT,CSARENRGNTGELFF
TRBV20-1,NA,TRBD2,TRBJ2-5,TGCAGTGCTAGATTCGCGGGGGGGTCCGTGACCCAGTACTTC,CSARFAGGSVTQYF
TRBV7-9,many,NA,TRBJ2-7,TGTGCCAGCAGCCCCGAACTCGTGGGGAGCTCCTACGAGCAGTACTTC,CASSPELVGSSYEQYF
TRBV12-3/TRBV12-4,many,NA,TRBJ2-7,TGTGCCAGCAGTCTACGTGGGGTAGCGGCCTCCTACGAGCAGTACTTC,CASSLRGVAASYEQYF
TRBV6-2/TRBV6-3,many,TRBD1,TRBJ2-5,TGTGCCAGCAGTTACGCGACAGGGCTTGGGGAGACCCAGTACTTC,CASSYATGLGETQYF
TRBV5-1,many,TRBD1,TRBJ1-2,TGCGCCAGCAGCGGGACAGGGATCGTTGGCTACACCTTC,CASSGTGIVGYTF
TRBV12-3/TRBV12-4,few,NA,TRBJ1-1,TGTGCCAGTGGGGGGCAGACGGTCACTGAAGCTTTCTTT,CASGGQTVTEAFF
TRBV9,NA,NA,TRBJ2-7,TGTGCCAGCAGCGTAGAAGGGACACCGATTTACGAGCAGTACTTC,CASSVEGTPIYEQYF
TRBV28,NA,NA,TRBJ2-7,TGTGCCAGCAGTTTACAGGGTATCTTTTACGAGCAGTACTTC,CASSLQGIFYEQYF
TRBV24-1,many,NA,TRBJ1-3,TGTGCCACCAGTGATTCACCGCCCGGAAACACCATATATTTT,CATSDSPPGNTIYF
TRBV20-1,many,NA,TRBJ2-5,TGCAGTGCTAGTTCCCCCTTTGTAAAGACCCAGTACTTC,CSASSPFVKTQYF
TRBV18,many,NA,TRBJ2-7,TGTGCCAGCTCAGCCGGGACTGGGTACGAGCAGTACTTC,CASSAGTGYEQYF
TRBV4-1,NA,NA,TRBJ1-5,TGCGCCAGCAACGTAAATGCAGGGGCCGCTGCGGCCCAGCATTTT,CASNVNAGAAAAQHF
TRBV5-4,NA,NA,TRBJ1-2,TGTGCCAGCAGCTCGGAAGCTAACTATGGCTACACCTTC,CASSSEANYGYTF
TRBV20-1,many,NA,TRBJ1-5,TGCAGTGCCCATAGCGGGCAGGGATCTAATCAGCCCCAGCATTTT,CSAHSGQGSNQPQHF
TRBV6-5,many,TRBD2,TRBJ2-3,TGTGCCAGCAGTTACGGGAGGGGCCAGACTAGCACAGATACGCAGTATTTT,CASSYGRGQTSTDTQYF
TRBV4-1,many,TRBD1,TRBJ2-7,TGCGCCAGCAGCCATCCAGGACAGGGGGCTCGGGAGCAGTACTTC,CASSHPGQGAREQYF
TRBV2,many,NA,TRBJ2-2,TGTGCCAGCAGTGACTTAACGAACACCGGGGAGCTGTTTTTT,CASSDLTNTGELFF
TRBV12-5,NA,NA,TRBJ2-1,TGTGCTAGTGGTTTTGGCTACAATGAGCAGTTCTTC,CASGFGYNEQFF
TRBV7-9,many,TRBD1,TRBJ1-3,TGTGCCAGCAGCTCGACTACAGGGGAGTTGATCAGAAACACCATATATTTT,CASSSTTGELIRNTIYF
TRBV3-2,NA,NA,TRBJ2-5,TGTGCCAGCAGCCCCCGAGGGGCAGATCGCCAAGAGACCCAGTACTTC,CASSPRGADRQETQYF
TRBV20-1,many,TRBD1,TRBJ2-1,TGCAGTGGAATACCGGGACAGGGGGGCAATGAGCAGTTCTTC,CSGIPGQGGNEQFF
TRBV2,NA,TRBD1,TRBJ1-3,TGTGCCAGCGGGGACAGAGGAAACACCATATATTTT,CASGDRGNTIYF
TRBV7-9,many,NA,TRBJ2-3,TGTGCCAGCAGCTTATCCGCCGGGCCGGGGTCCAGGTCGCAGTATTTT,CASSLSAGPGSRSQYF
TRBV30,NA,NA,TRBJ2-3,TGTGCCTGGAGGAGGATAGCGACTAGCACAGATACGCAGTATTTT,CAWRRIATSTDTQYF
TRBV5-1,many,NA,TRBJ2-3,TGCGCCAGCAGCCCGGACCCCGGGACAGATACGCAGTATTTT,CASSPDPGTDTQYF